This entry lists 22 T cell receptor beta chains sequenced from one sample in a study of metastatic and nonmetastatic thyroid tumors. Patients underwent thyroid surgery, and none had received any treatment before it. Through MiXCR, TCRdb re-clonotyped the PCR reads. In the table there are about 4,200 clones, around 35% of which are singletons. Sequenced material: adjacent normal tissue. The receptors derive from a female donor with papillary thyroid cancer or a benign thyroid nodule (not recorded which). Some clones in this sample may be carry-over from other donors' samples.

This clone was seen a handful of times. The V and J genes are TRBV6-1 and TRBJ2-1; 9 bases are a match to TRBD2. The CDR3 extends over 15 amino acids. Germline loops: CDR1 MNHNS, CDR2 SASEGT. The V and J ends lost 6 bases and 5 bases, in that order; junction bases with no gene match: 8. The CDR3 sequence is CASRRVLAGDNEQFF. CDR3 bases: TGTGCCAGCAGGAGAGTACTAGCGGGTGACAATGAGCAGTTCTTC.

The chain links TRBV12-3 or TRBV12-4 to TRBJ2-2; 14 bases fit TRBD2. CDR3 size: 16 residues. Unmatched junction bases numbered 9, after V lost 7 bases and J lost 8 bases. In DNA, the CDR3 is TGTGCCAGCATCCTGGGACTAGCGGGAGAGGGAGGGGAGCTGTTTTTT. Protein sequence: CASILGLAGEGGELFF.

This clone is labeled medium-sized (0.01 to 0.1%). The rearrangement links TRBV7-9 to TRBJ2-5; 13 nucleotides match TRBD2. V shed 1 base and J 5 bases; nucleotides not matched to a gene: 19. The germline V gene has CDR1 SEHNR and CDR2 FQNEAQ (reference sequence). The CDR3 totals 21 residues. DNA for the CDR3: TGTGCCAGCAGCTTAGAGGCTGGACTAGCGGGAGTAGGTGTATATGGGGAGACCCAGTACTTC. Translated: CASSLEAGLAGVGVYGETQYF.

The V and J genes are TRBV19 and TRBJ2-3, with 12 bases that match TRBD2. With V trimmed by 5 bases and J by 6 bases, 6 bases remained unmatched. Germline CDR1 reads LNHDA; CDR2 reads SQIVND (reference sequence). CDR3 length equals 15 residues. CDR3 loop: CASSLGLAGLDTQYF. The CDR3 coding sequence is TGTGCCAGTAGTCTAGGACTAGCGGGGTTGGATACGCAGTATTTT. The variable domain in full, with the rest retrieved from reference TRBV19 and TRBJ2-3, is DGGITQSPKYLFRKEGQNVTLSCEQNLNHDAMYWYRQDPGQGLRLIYYSQIVNDFQKGDIAEGYSVSREKKESFPLTVTSAQKNPTAFYLCASSLGLAGLDTQYFGPGTRLTVL.

The gene calls are TRBV20-1 and TRBJ2-1; 8 bases map to TRBD2. CDR3 length: 15 residues. Germline V CDR1 and CDR2: DFQATT, SNEGSKA (reference sequence). Losses at the gene ends were 0 bases for V and 8 bases for J; bases not matched to a gene: 9. The CDR3 sequence is CSARDGTSGAHEQFF. DNA of the CDR3: TGCAGTGCTAGAGATGGAACTAGCGGAGCCCATGAGCAGTTCTTC.

As for this clone: One junction end disagrees with the germline gene, perhaps due to a read error. V and J are TRBV6-1 and TRBJ2-2; D may be TRBD2 (6 bases). There are 15 residues in the CDR3. From germline, CDR1 is MNHNS and CDR2 SASEGT. CDR3: CASRLTLGPRGDLFF. The DNA of the CDR3 is TGTGCCAGCAGACTCACACTAGGCCCGCGCGGGGATCTGTTTTTT.

The gene calls are TRBV20-1 and TRBJ1-1, with D perhaps TRBD1 (5 bases). CDR1 is DFQATT and CDR2 is SNEGSKA in the germline V gene (reference sequence). The V and J ends lost 3 bases and 3 bases respectively, with 23 bases between them. The CDR3 extends over 17 amino acids. CDR3 nucleotides: TGCAGTGCTAGCCCCCCGGGTCAGGGAATTTGGGACACTGAAGCTTTCTTT. This translates into CSASPPGQGIWDTEAFF.

As concerns this clone: Compared with germline, one end of the junction differs, possibly owing to a read error. The J gene is TRBJ2-2, the V gene TRBV27; tentative D call: TRBD2 (6 bases). Per the germline V gene, CDR1 is MNHEY and CDR2 is SMNVEV (reference sequence). This CDR3 has 14 residues. CDR3 sequence: CASRTRGSPGEMLF. In DNA form, the CDR3 reads TGTGCCAGCAGGACTAGAGGGAGCCCCGGGGAGATGCTTTTT.

The chain has TRBV20-1 and TRBJ2-7, with 7 bases that match TRBD1. CDR3 length: 15 amino acids. After removal of 1 base from V and 4 bases from J, the junction contained 10 bases not matched to a gene. CDR1 and CDR2 from the germline V gene are DFQATT and SNEGSKA (reference sequence). This CDR3 reads CSARGQGYSKYEQYF. As DNA, the CDR3 is TGCAGTGCTAGAGGACAGGGTTACAGTAAATACGAGCAGTACTTC.

The sample holds one count of this clone. The chain carries TRBV4-1 and TRBJ2-2; D call uncertain. The CDR3 loop spans 17 amino acids. Germline V gene sequence: CDR1 MGHRA, CDR2 YSYEKL. V lost 4 bases to trimming and J lost 0 bases, with 15 bases between them. The DNA of the CDR3 is TGCGCCAGCAGCCTTTATTTCGTGACTTCGAACACCGGGGAGCTGTTTTTT. It is translated as CASSLYFVTSNTGELFF.

This clone was seen only a few times. The V and J genes are TRBV7-9 and TRBJ2-7; D gene uncertain. In germline, CDR1 is SEHNR, CDR2 FQNEAQ (reference sequence). The CDR3 length is 13 residues. Trimming took 10 bases from V and 0 from J, leaving 13 bases between them. DNA for the CDR3: TGTGCCACCGGACGGACGAACTCCTACGAGCAGTACTTC. It codes for CATGRTNSYEQYF.

This clone turned up a few times. This rearrangement joins TRBV3-1 to TRBJ2-6; the D gene is possibly TRBD1 (5 bases). Germline values: CDR1 LGHDT, CDR2 YNNKEL (reference sequence). The CDR3 has 13 amino acids. The V end lost 8 bases, the J end lost 2 bases, and 7 bases lay between the germline ends. The chain's CDR3 is CASQGAGANVLTF. CDR3 in DNA: TGTGCCAGCCAGGGTGCTGGGGCCAACGTCCTGACTTTC.

This chain connects TRBV20-1 to TRBJ2-3; D remains unclear. Germline V gives CDR1 DFQATT, CDR2 SNEGSKA (reference sequence). This CDR3 comprises 12 residues. V was trimmed by 5 bases and J by 2 bases, leaving 8 bases between them. The chain's CDR3 is CSAPTATDTQYF. CDR3 coding DNA: TGCAGTGCTCCGACTGCCACAGATACGCAGTATTTT.

The chain has TRBV28 and TRBJ1-1, with TRBD1 matching 7 bases. Per the germline V gene, CDR1 is MDHEN and CDR2 is SYDVKM. Trimming took 5 bases from V and 6 from J; bases not matched to a gene: 6. This CDR3 is built from 13 residues. The CDR3 DNA reads as TGTGCCAGCAGTCACGGGACAGTCCCTGAAGCTTTCTTT. Translation: CASSHGTVPEAFF.

The chain combines TRBV19 with TRBJ2-7; D may be TRBD2 (5 bases). CDR3 length: 14 amino acids. Germline CDR1 reads LNHDA; CDR2 reads SQIVND (reference sequence). Trimming pared 3 bases from V and 1 base from J, leaving 10 bases between. This CDR3 reads CASSIFSGSYEQYF. Written as DNA, the CDR3 is TGTGCCAGTAGTATTTTTTCGGGATCCTACGAGCAGTACTTC.

This clone has more than one count but fewer than ten. CDR3 protein: CASSGSPYNEQFF. For the CDR3, the DNA is TGTGCCAGCAGCGGGAGTCCTTACAATGAGCAGTTCTTC. The chain combines TRBV2 with TRBJ2-1; the D gene is possibly TRBD2 (6 bases). The CDR3 is 13 amino acids. Between the trimmed V and J ends, which lost 6 bases and 4 bases, there was a span of 10 bases. Germline assignment: CDR1 SNHLY and CDR2 FYNNEI.

This clone has just a few counts. The sample carries other DNA sequences with the same CDR3. The chain is built from TRBV30 and TRBJ2-7; 8 bases are shared with TRBD1. J lost 6 bases, V lost 7 bases, and 11 bases had no gene match. There are 13 residues in the CDR3. The germline V gene encodes CDR1 GTSNPN and CDR2 SVGIG (reference sequence). The CDR3 DNA sequence: TGTGCCTACCCGACAGGGGTGATTGGCGAGCAGTACTTC. Its protein is CAYPTGVIGEQYF.

The chain links TRBV20-1 to TRBJ2-1; no reliable D call. V lost 0 bases and J lost 8, with 17 bases in between. Germline V gene lookup returns CDR1 DFQATT and CDR2 SNEGSKA (reference sequence). This CDR3 contains 15 residues. The CDR3 sequence is CSARDWQEAQHEQFF. In nucleotides, the CDR3 is TGCAGTGCTAGAGATTGGCAAGAAGCCCAACATGAGCAGTTCTTC.

The chain couples TRBV4-1 to TRBJ2-7; 7 bases map to TRBD2. J gave up 1 base and V 0 bases, and 12 bases lay outside the gene matches. This CDR3 has 18 amino acids. CDR1 and CDR2 (germline): MGHRA, YSYEKL. Here the CDR3 reads CASSQDRASAGESYEQYF. The CDR3 DNA reads as TGCGCCAGCAGCCAAGATCGGGCTAGCGCGGGAGAATCCTACGAGCAGTACTTC.

The chain carries TRBV12-3 or TRBV12-4 and TRBJ2-7; D not resolved. The length of the CDR3 is 14 residues. V shed 3 bases and J shed 5 bases, with 14 bases lying between them. The CDR3 nucleotides are TGTGCCAGCAGTTTTGGGCCAGTTCAAAACGAGCAGTACTTC. The encoded protein is CASSFGPVQNEQYF.

This clone is labeled as medium-sized (0.01 to 0.1%). This chain links TRBV18 with TRBJ1-6; D is unresolved. V lost 6 bases to trimming and J lost 1 base, with 10 bases between them. The germline V gene encodes CDR1 KGHSH and CDR2 LQKENI. CDR3 length equals 15 residues. This CDR3 reads CASSDWPSYNSPLHF. The CDR3 nucleotides read TGTGCCAGCTCTGACTGGCCGTCCTATAATTCACCCCTCCACTTT.

V and J are TRBV20-1 and TRBJ2-7; TRBD1 is a possible D gene (6 bases). Germline V gene sequence: CDR1 DFQATT, CDR2 SNEGSKA (reference sequence). Trimming left V 3 bases short and J 3 bases short, with 15 bases between. The CDR3 is made up of 14 amino acids. For the CDR3, the DNA is TGCAGTGCTAGGAACCGGGACAAACGCTACGAGCAGTACTTC. Encoded protein: CSARNRDKRYEQYF.